The T cell receptor beta chain under discussion was sequenced for a study of PD-1 blockade in classical Hodgkin lymphoma. For this clone: Its antigen remains unknown.

The time point: cycle 4 day 1 (C4D1), after around six weeks of nivolumab. Every patient experienced relapse after autologous stem cell transplantation, and brentuximab vedotin exposure varied. Study-wide points: At C4D1, TCR diversity had climbed significantly for CD4+ cells, though not for CD8+ cells.

The ends lost 4 bases at V and 7 bases at J; junction bases unmatched: 5. Germline values: CDR1 SGHRS, CDR2 YFSETQ. The CDR3 length is 14 residues. Repertoires were generated with immunoSEQ multiplex PCR, while TCRdb's copy carries only in-frame clones and drops some. The sample lists 100,000 or so clones, about 92% seen once, with roughly 2.1% in the top ten. The source of this sequence is a human donor with classical Hodgkin lymphoma. The genes are TRBV5-1 and TRBJ1-2, with 12 bases that match TRBD1. The source material was peripheral blood mononuclear cells (PBMCs), sampled before the fourth cycle of nivolumab. CDR3 in DNA: TGCGCCAGCAGCCCGGGACAGGGGGCCGTTGGCTACACCTTC. It yields the protein CASSPGQGAVGYTF.